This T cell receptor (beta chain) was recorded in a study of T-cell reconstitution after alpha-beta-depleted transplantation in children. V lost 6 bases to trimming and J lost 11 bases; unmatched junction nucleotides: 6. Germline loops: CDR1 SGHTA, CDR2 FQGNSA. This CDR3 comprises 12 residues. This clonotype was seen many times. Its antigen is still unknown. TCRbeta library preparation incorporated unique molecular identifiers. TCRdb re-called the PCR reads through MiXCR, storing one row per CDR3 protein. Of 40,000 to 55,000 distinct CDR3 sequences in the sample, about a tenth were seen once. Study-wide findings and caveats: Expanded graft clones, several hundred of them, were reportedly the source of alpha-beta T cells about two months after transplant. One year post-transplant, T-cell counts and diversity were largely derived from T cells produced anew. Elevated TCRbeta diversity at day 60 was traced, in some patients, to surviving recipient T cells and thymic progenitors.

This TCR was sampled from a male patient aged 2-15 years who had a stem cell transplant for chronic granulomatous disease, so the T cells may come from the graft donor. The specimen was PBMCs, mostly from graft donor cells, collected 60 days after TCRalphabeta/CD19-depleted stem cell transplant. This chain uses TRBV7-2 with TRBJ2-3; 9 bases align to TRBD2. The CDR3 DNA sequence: TGTGCCAGCAGTCATAGCGGGAGCTGGCAGTATTTT. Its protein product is CASSHSGSWQYF.